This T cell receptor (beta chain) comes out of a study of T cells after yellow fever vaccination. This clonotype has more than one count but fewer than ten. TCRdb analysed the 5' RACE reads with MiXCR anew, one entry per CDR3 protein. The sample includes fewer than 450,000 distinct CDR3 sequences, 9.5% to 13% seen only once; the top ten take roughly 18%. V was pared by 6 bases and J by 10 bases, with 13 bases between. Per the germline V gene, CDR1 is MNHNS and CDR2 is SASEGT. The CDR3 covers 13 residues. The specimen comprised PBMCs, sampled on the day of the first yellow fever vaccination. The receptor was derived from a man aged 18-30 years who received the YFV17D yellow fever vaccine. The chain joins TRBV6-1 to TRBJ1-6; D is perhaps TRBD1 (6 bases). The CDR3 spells CASRQQGGSPLHF. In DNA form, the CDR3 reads TGTGCCAGCAGACAACAGGGAGGATCACCCCTCCACTTT.